These 29 T cell receptor beta chains share one sample of origin, sequenced in a study of cytomegalovirus exposure and HLA in healthy donors. Researchers ran the PCR with 60 Vbeta and 13 Jbeta primers. Clones were read by immunoSEQ multiplex PCR, and TCRdb kept only the in-frame ones, dropping some. In the table there are approximately 210,000 clones, approximately 83% of which are singletons. The sample taken for sequencing was PBMCs. Receptor source: a woman between 45 and 60 years old in good health and CMV-seropositive.

V and J are TRBV5-4 and TRBJ1-2; 11 bases fit TRBD1. The CDR3 is made up of 16 amino acids. CDR1 and CDR2 (germline): SGHNT, YYREEE (reference sequence). V shed 3 bases, J shed 3 bases, and the junction held 7 bases outside the gene matches. The CDR3 DNA follows: TGTGCCAGCAGCTCGAATCCGGGACAGGGGGACTATGGCTACACCTTC. Translated: CASSSNPGQGDYGYTF.

Comments on this clone: Other DNA sequences from this sample encode an identical CDR3 as well. The rearrangement links TRBV19 to TRBJ1-5, with D perhaps TRBD1 (5 bases). Per the germline V gene, CDR1 is LNHDA and CDR2 is SQIVND (reference sequence). Trimming left V 1 base short and J 7 bases short, with 11 bases between. This CDR3 spans 14 amino acids. The CDR3 loop reads CASSIAGGGQPQHF. CDR3 coding DNA: TGTGCCAGTAGTATAGCCGGGGGAGGGCAGCCCCAGCATTTT.

This clone has only one observation. The chain carries TRBV29-1 and TRBJ1-4; 8 bases are shared with TRBD1. Unmatched junction bases numbered 6, after V lost 5 bases and J lost 7 bases. Germline loops: CDR1 SQVTM, CDR2 ANQGSEA. CDR3 length: 13 amino acids. The CDR3 sequence: CSVLGQGAEKLFF. Written as DNA, the CDR3 is TGCAGCGTTTTAGGGCAGGGGGCTGAAAAACTGTTTTTT.

This clone was seen only once. This chain links TRBV7-2 with TRBJ2-5; no reliable D call. The CDR3 contains 14 residues. V was clipped by 1 base and J by 7 bases, with 13 bases between them. The germline V gene has CDR1 SGHTA and CDR2 FQGNSA. This CDR3 is CASSLGASPSTQYF. CDR3 nucleotide sequence: TGTGCCAGCAGCTTAGGGGCCTCCCCTTCGACCCAGTACTTC.

The rearrangement joins TRBV18 to TRBJ2-2, with TRBD1 as a possible D gene (5 bases). Germline CDR1 KGHSH, CDR2 LQKENI. The CDR3 has 17 amino acids. V was pared by 6 bases and J by 1 base, with 18 bases between. Here the CDR3 DNA reads TGTGCCAGCTCCCGCCTGATAACCAGGGTGAACACCGGGGAGCTGTTTTTT. Translation gives CASSRLITRVNTGELFF. The full variable domain, its missing parts supplied by reference TRBV18 and TRBJ2-2, is NAGVMQNPRHLVRRRGQEARLRCSPMKGHSHVYWYRQLPEEGLKFMVYLQKENIIDESGMPKERFSAEFPKEGPSILRIQQVVRGDSAAYFCASSRLITRVNTGELFFGEGSRLTVL.

This clone has more than one count but fewer than ten. V and J are TRBV5-6 and TRBJ1-1; maybe TRBD1 (5 bases). CDR3 length: 15 residues. Germline CDR1 reads SGHDT; CDR2 reads YYEEEE. V dropped 1 base and J dropped 1 base, with 11 bases sitting between them. The CDR3 sequence: CASSLLHQGNTEAFF. CDR3 nucleotides: TGTGCCAGCAGCTTGTTGCACCAGGGGAACACTGAAGCTTTCTTT.

The chain has TRBV6-6 and TRBJ1-4; D may be TRBD1 (5 bases). V shed 1 base and J shed 3 bases, with 12 bases lying between them. CDR1 is MNHNY, CDR2 SVGAGI, per germline (reference sequence). The CDR3 is 16 amino acids. CDR3 nucleotide sequence: TGTGCCAGCAGTTACTTAGGGGAGCGGGCTAATGAAAAACTGTTTTTT. Protein sequence: CASSYLGERANEKLFF.

The chain recombines TRBV5-1 with TRBJ1-1; 11 nucleotides agree with TRBD1. CDR1 SGHRS and CDR2 YFSETQ come from the germline V gene. The CDR3 extends over 14 amino acids. With 4 bases clipped from V and 7 bases from J, the junction kept 6 bases outside the gene matches. This CDR3 reads CASSGGTGGSEAFF. CDR3 DNA sequence: TGCGCCAGCAGCGGCGGGACAGGGGGGAGTGAAGCTTTCTTT.

V is TRBV5-1 and J is TRBJ2-3; D perhaps matches TRBD1 (6 bases). V was pared by 4 bases and J by 1 base, with 16 bases between. Germline V gene sequence: CDR1 SGHRS, CDR2 YFSETQ. This CDR3 region has 16 residues. The CDR3 region is CASSPGLGGGTDTQYF. The CDR3 bases are TGCGCCAGCAGCCCGGGCCTAGGGGGAGGCACAGATACGCAGTATTTT.

The CDR3 spells CASAYRGNQPQHF. CDR3 DNA sequence: TGTGCCAGCGCCTACAGGGGCAATCAGCCCCAGCATTTT. This chain uses TRBV27 with TRBJ1-5; maybe TRBD1 (6 bases). Germline loops: CDR1 MNHEY, CDR2 SMNVEV (reference sequence). Deletions cut 8 bases from V and 2 bases from J, with 10 bases between. The CDR3 consists of 13 residues.

This chain joins TRBV27 and TRBJ1-1; 7 positions agree with TRBD1. This CDR3 is 17 amino acids long. Trimming took 6 bases from V and 2 from J; bases not matched to a gene: 15. Germline V lookup: CDR1 MNHEY, CDR2 SMNVEV (reference sequence). The CDR3 protein is CASRDKTGAPSNTEAFF. In DNA, the CDR3 is TGTGCCAGCAGGGATAAAACAGGGGCTCCGAGCAACACTGAAGCTTTCTTT.

This clone was seen a few times. The chain has TRBV18 and TRBJ1-1; D unclear. CDR1 and CDR2 (germline): KGHSH, LQKENI. V lost 3 bases and J 2 bases, leaving 13 bases between the germline ends. The CDR3 contains 15 residues. The CDR3 DNA reads as TGTGCCAGCTCACCGGGTGCGGGGAGAAACACTGAAGCTTTCTTT. This encodes CASSPGAGRNTEAFF.

The rearrangement links TRBV15 to TRBJ2-1, with 8 bases that match TRBD1. Germline CDR1 is LNHNV and CDR2 is YYDKDF (reference sequence). V gave up 0 bases and J gave up 4 bases; unmatched junction bases: 5. The CDR3 contains 16 residues. CDR3 sequence reads: CATSRDLGTGYNEQFF. In nucleotides, the CDR3 is TGTGCCACCAGCAGAGATTTAGGGACAGGATACAATGAGCAGTTCTTC.

The rearrangement uses TRBV28 and TRBJ1-6; tentative D call: TRBD1 (6 bases). CDR1 and CDR2 (germline): MDHEN, SYDVKM. This CDR3 spans 16 amino acids. With 4 bases removed from V and 4 bases from J, the gap between germline ends came to 14 bases. The CDR3, as DNA: TGTGCCAGCAGTTCCCCCGGACAGACTTATAATTCACCCCTCCACTTT. Residues: CASSSPGQTYNSPLHF.

This chain joins TRBV5-8 and TRBJ1-1; 7 bases are shared with TRBD1. CDR3 length equals 15 residues. Germline V gene data show CDR1 as SGHTS and CDR2 as YDEGEE. The junction had 7 bases not matched to a gene; V was cut back by 4 bases and J by 1 base. CDR3 nucleotides: TGTGCCAGCAGCGGATACAGGGGAGAGAACACTGAAGCTTTCTTT. It translates to CASSGYRGENTEAFF. Drawing the rest from reference TRBV5-8 and TRBJ1-1, the complete variable domain is EAGVTQSPTHLIKTRGQQATLRCSPISGHTSVYWYQQALGLGLQFLLWYDEGEERNRGNFPPRFSGRQFPNYSSELNVNALELEDSALYLCASSGYRGENTEAFFGQGTRLTVV.

This clone is a singleton in its sample. The chain combines TRBV4-3 with TRBJ2-1, with D unclear. The CDR3 is 16 residues long. V dropped 0 bases and J dropped 2 bases, with 11 bases sitting between them. CDR1 LGHNA and CDR2 YSLEER come from the germline V gene. CDR3: CASSQDHLTPYNEQFF. The CDR3 region has the DNA TGCGCCAGCAGCCAAGATCATCTGACTCCCTACAATGAGCAGTTCTTC.

The chain recombines TRBV7-3 with TRBJ2-3; 8 nucleotides align to TRBD1. The J segment lost 1 base and the V segment lost 4 bases, leaving 7 bases of the junction unmatched. CDR1 is SGHTA and CDR2 is FQGTGA in the germline V gene. CDR3 length equals 16 residues. DNA for the CDR3: TGTGCCAGCAGCTCGGGACAGGCCCGAGGCACAGATACGCAGTATTTT. This translates into CASSSGQARGTDTQYF.

The chain carries TRBV28 and TRBJ1-1; D might be TRBD1 (5 bases). Trimming removed 6 bases at V and 10 bases at J, with 18 bases between. Germline assignment: CDR1 MDHEN and CDR2 SYDVKM. This CDR3 is 13 amino acids long. CDR3 nucleotides: TGTGCCAGCAGCAGTGGACACCTGTCGGCAGCTTTCTTT. Translation: CASSSGHLSAAFF.

This chain links TRBV10-3 with TRBJ2-5, with 10 nucleotides matching TRBD2. The CDR3 is 14 residues long. Germline-derived CDR1 and CDR2 are ENHRY and SYGVKD. Trimming at V came to 6 bases and at J to 5 bases, leaving 6 bases not matched to a gene. The CDR3 DNA reads as TGTGCCATCAGGAGCGGGGGGGCCGGGGAGACCCAGTACTTC. Translating gives CAIRSGGAGETQYF.

The V gene is TRBV7-2, the J gene TRBJ2-5; tentatively, D is TRBD2 (6 bases). This CDR3 region has 16 residues. The germline gives CDR1 SGHTA, CDR2 FQGNSA. The ends were cut back, 2 bases at V and 3 bases at J, with 16 bases in the middle. CDR3 loop: CASSLLLRGSKETQYF. Here the CDR3 DNA reads TGTGCCAGCAGCTTATTATTACGGGGGTCTAAAGAGACCCAGTACTTC.

The chain uses TRBV7-9 and TRBJ1-2; D is unclear. Germline CDR1 and CDR2: SEHNR and FQNEAQ (reference sequence). V was cut by 2 bases and J by 5 bases, with 15 bases left in between. This CDR3 is built from 15 residues. CDR3 bases: TGTGCCAGCAGCTTAACTTCGCCCGAGGGATATGGCTACACCTTC. Translating gives CASSLTSPEGYGYTF.

V gene TRBV9 combines with J gene TRBJ1-2; 7 bases map to TRBD1. Per germline, CDR1 SGDLS and CDR2 YYNGEE. V was clipped by 0 bases and J by 6 bases; unmatched bases: 8. The CDR3 is made up of 15 amino acids. The CDR3 nucleotides read TGTGCCAGCAGCGTAGCAGACAGGGTATTCGATGGCTACACCTTC. Amino acid sequence: CASSVADRVFDGYTF.

This chain's CDR3 is CASSNSYWRAGNTIYF. In DNA form, the CDR3 reads TGCGCCAGCAGCAACTCTTATTGGAGGGCTGGAAACACCATATATTTT. This chain uses TRBV5-1 with TRBJ1-3; D is undetermined. Germline CDR1 is SGHRS and CDR2 is YFSETQ. V lost 4 bases and J 2 bases, leaving 16 bases between the germline ends. The CDR3 totals 16 residues.

V usage is TRBV7-9 and J usage is TRBJ2-3, with 11 bases lining up with TRBD2. The J segment lost 2 bases and the V segment lost 5 bases, leaving 6 bases of the junction unmatched. The CDR3 has 16 residues. Germline V gives CDR1 SEHNR, CDR2 FQNEAQ (reference sequence). The CDR3 bases are TGTGCCAGCAGCCAATTACTAGCGGGGGACACAGATACGCAGTATTTT. Its translation is CASSQLLAGDTDTQYF.

J is TRBJ2-2 and V is TRBV6-5; 8 bases align to TRBD1. This CDR3 comprises 15 residues. Germline V gene data show CDR1 as MNHEY and CDR2 as SVGAGI. Trimming took 4 bases from V and 4 from J; bases not matched to a gene: 5. The CDR3 spells CASSSDRAPTGELFF. The CDR3 region has the DNA TGTGCCAGCAGTTCGGACAGGGCTCCCACCGGGGAGCTGTTTTTT.

V gene TRBV5-6 combines with J gene TRBJ2-5; tentative D call: TRBD2 (6 bases). The DNA end is more similar to TRBJ2-7, so the J call may be wrong. This CDR3 has 14 residues. Per the germline V gene, CDR1 is SGHDT and CDR2 is YYEEEE. The CDR3 reads CASSPHGSSYEQYF. Written as DNA, the CDR3 is TGTGCCAGCAGCCCTCACGGGAGCTCCTACGAGCAGTACTTC.

The J gene is TRBJ2-7, the V gene TRBV11-2, with D perhaps TRBD2 (6 bases). Germline lookup yields CDR1 SGHAT and CDR2 FQNNGV. V was cut by 3 bases and J by 2 bases, with 11 bases left in between. The CDR3 runs to 14 residues. The DNA for the CDR3 is TGTGCCAGCAGCTTGCCGGGACTCGCCTACGAGCAGTACTTC. This gives the protein CASSLPGLAYEQYF.

The V and J genes are TRBV11-2 and TRBJ2-5, with D hard to call. The CDR3 has 13 residues. Deletions cut 2 bases from V and 0 bases from J, with 4 bases between. The germline CDR1 and CDR2 sequences are SGHAT and FQNNGV. The CDR3 loop reads CASSLNNQETQYF. The CDR3, as DNA: TGTGCCAGCAGCTTAAACAACCAAGAGACCCAGTACTTC.

CDR3 in DNA: TGTGCCAGCTCACCACTCGTAGGACAGGGAAATTCGGCCTATAATTCACCCCTCCACTTT. Translated: CASSPLVGQGNSAYNSPLHF. The gene calls are TRBV18 and TRBJ1-6; 8 nucleotides match TRBD1. This CDR3 spans 20 amino acids. From germline, CDR1 is KGHSH and CDR2 LQKENI. J was trimmed by 2 bases and V by 1 base; bases with no gene match: 13.